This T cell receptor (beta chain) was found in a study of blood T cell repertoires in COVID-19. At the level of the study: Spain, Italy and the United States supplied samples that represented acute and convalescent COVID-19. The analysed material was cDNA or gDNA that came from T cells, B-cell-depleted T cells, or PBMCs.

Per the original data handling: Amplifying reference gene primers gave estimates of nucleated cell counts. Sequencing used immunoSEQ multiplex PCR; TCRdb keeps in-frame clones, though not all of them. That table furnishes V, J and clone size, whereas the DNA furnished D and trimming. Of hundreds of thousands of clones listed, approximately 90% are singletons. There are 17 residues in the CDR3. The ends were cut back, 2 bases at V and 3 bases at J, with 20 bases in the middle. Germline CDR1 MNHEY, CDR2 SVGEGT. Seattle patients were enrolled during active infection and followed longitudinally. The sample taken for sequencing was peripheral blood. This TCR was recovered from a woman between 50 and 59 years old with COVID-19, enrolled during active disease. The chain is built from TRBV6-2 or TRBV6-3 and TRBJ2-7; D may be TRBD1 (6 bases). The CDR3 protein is CASSYERTADPGYEQYF. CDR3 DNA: TGTGCCAGCAGTTACGAAAGGACAGCCGACCCAGGCTACGAGCAGTACTTC.